Following are 2 T cell receptor beta chains from one sample sequenced in a study of shared clonotypes between healthy human individuals. The repertoire was sequenced with immunoSEQ multiplex PCR; TCRdb's copy has only in-frame clones and lacks some. The sample has under 350,000 clones, around 87% seen once. Sequencing input: memory CD8+ T cells sorted from blood. The subset here: CD45RO+ cells pooled with CCR7-negative TemRA cells. All receptors derive from a man aged 18 to 29 in good health.

The rearrangement uses TRBV9 and TRBJ1-1; D not resolved. This CDR3 contains 14 residues. V lost 0 bases and J lost 2, with 8 bases in between. Per germline, CDR1 SGDLS and CDR2 YYNGEE. CDR3 in DNA: TGTGCCAGCAGCGTAGCGGCGGGAAACACTGAAGCTTTCTTT. Encoded protein: CASSVAAGNTEAFF.

This clone has only one observation. The chain carries TRBV5-6 and TRBJ1-1; D remains ambiguous. Trimming cost V 4 bases and J 4 bases, with 11 bases left between them. Germline loops: CDR1 SGHDT, CDR2 YYEEEE. The CDR3 spans 13 residues. CDR3 in DNA: TGTGCCAGCAGCCCTGGGTCAGTCACTGAAGCTTTCTTT. Translation gives CASSPGSVTEAFF.